What follows describes a single T cell receptor (beta chain). The source of the sample is a study of OX40 agonist ivuxolimab in advanced cancers. CDR1 and CDR2 from the germline V gene are MDHEN and SYDVKM. Trimming took 3 bases from V and 0 from J, leaving 9 bases between them. The CDR3 consists of 14 residues. Clones were sequenced by immunoSEQ multiplex PCR, and TCRdb holds only the in-frame ones, with some missing. The table records roughly 62,000 clones, over 80% of them present only once. The source of this sequence is an adult with an advanced solid tumor such as melanoma, head and neck, liver or kidney cancer. The sequencing used CD4+ or CD8+ T cells sorted from blood, collected in a trial of the OX40 agonist ivuxolimab. This chain connects TRBV28 to TRBJ2-7; D might be TRBD1 (5 bases). CDR3 region: CASSLETASYEQYF. In nucleotides, the CDR3 is TGTGCCAGCAGTTTGGAGACAGCCTCCTACGAGCAGTACTTC.